This T cell receptor beta chain comes out of a study of beta chain features in type 1 diabetes. Study findings and constraints: For Type 1 diabetes patients, all four CD4+ subsets carried TCRB CDR3s that were moderately but significantly shorter. Cells expressing TCR highly could be over-represented by cDNA sequencing. Researchers reported that naive, central memory and Treg TCRB repertoires appeared more similar in patients than in healthy donors.

The entirety of the isolated RNA underwent reverse transcription, so expressed TCRB transcripts were sequenced. Generated by immunoSEQ multiplex PCR, the TCRdb table keeps only in-frame clones and is missing some. The sample has 600,000 to 700,000 clones, under 15% seen once. V lost 3 bases and J lost 0, with 15 bases in between. The germline CDR1 and CDR2 sequences are KGHSH and LQKENI. This CDR3 has 17 residues. This clone was picked up a small number of times. Its antigen is not identified. The sample comprised naive CD4+ T cells from blood. The origin of this receptor is a man younger than 45 with type 1 diabetes. The chain is built from TRBV18 and TRBJ1-3, with D maybe TRBD1 (6 bases). The CDR3 loop is CASSPNTGSDSGNTIYF. The CDR3 DNA reads as TGTGCCAGCTCACCGAACACAGGGTCGGACTCTGGAAACACCATATATTTT. The variable domain in full, completed from reference TRBV18 and TRBJ1-3, reads NAGVMQNPRHLVRRRGQEARLRCSPMKGHSHVYWYRQLPEEGLKFMVYLQKENIIDESGMPKERFSAEFPKEGPSILRIQQVVRGDSAAYFCASSPNTGSDSGNTIYFGEGSWLTVV.